A single sample gave rise to the 25 T cell receptor beta chains below, sequenced in a study of PD-1 blockade in classical Hodgkin lymphoma. Documented time point: cycle 4 day 1 (C4D1), after 6 weeks of nivolumab. Relapse after autologous stem cell transplantation occurred in every patient, and brentuximab vedotin exposure varied. The table came from immunoSEQ multiplex PCR; TCRdb's copy has only in-frame clones and leaves some out. In the table there are some 28,000 clones, around 79% of which are singletons. The sample in question was peripheral blood mononuclear cells (PBMCs), obtained before the fourth cycle of nivolumab. These TCRs come from a human donor with classical Hodgkin lymphoma.

A few counts support this clone. The gene calls are TRBV5-6 and TRBJ2-7; TRBD1 aligns across 7 bases. This CDR3 is 15 amino acids long. CDR1 is SGHDT, CDR2 YYEEEE, per germline. J lost 0 bases, V lost 4 bases, and 7 bases had no gene match. The CDR3 here is CASSTRQGLSYEQYF. Written as DNA, the CDR3 is TGTGCCAGCAGCACACGACAGGGCCTCTCCTACGAGCAGTACTTC.

The genes are TRBV13 and TRBJ2-1; D gene ambiguous. The V end was cut by 3 bases, the J end by 2 bases, with 2 bases between. The CDR3 is 12 residues long. Germline CDR1 is PRHDT and CDR2 is FYEKMQ (reference sequence). The CDR3 sequence is CASSLPYNEQFF. The CDR3 region has the DNA TGTGCCAGCAGCTTGCCCTACAATGAGCAGTTCTTC.

The chain employs TRBV6-4 and TRBJ2-3; weak D call: TRBD1 (5 bases). Germline V CDR1 and CDR2: MRHNA, SNTAGT. Trimming removed 0 bases from V and 6 bases from J, with 13 bases in between. CDR3 length: 15 residues. The CDR3 loop reads CASSDSTTGADTQYF. The CDR3 DNA reads TGTGCCAGCAGTGACTCTACGACTGGGGCGGATACGCAGTATTTT.

The rearrangement uses TRBV19 and TRBJ2-1; 7 positions match TRBD2. Germline V CDR1 and CDR2: LNHDA, SQIVND (reference sequence). V dropped 3 bases and J dropped 1; count of bases not matched to a gene: 3. The length of the CDR3 is 15 residues. CDR3 coding DNA: TGTGCCAGTAGTATCGGAGCGGGATCCTACAATGAGCAGTTCTTC. Amino acids: CASSIGAGSYNEQFF.

The chain uses TRBV6-1 and TRBJ2-4; 11 nucleotides line up with TRBD2. Trimming took 2 bases from V and 5 from J; bases not matched to a gene: 8. This CDR3 contains 17 residues. Germline CDR1 reads MNHNS; CDR2 reads SASEGT. This chain's CDR3 is CASSEPIRLAGQNIQYF. As DNA, the CDR3 is TGTGCCAGCAGTGAACCCATCAGACTAGCGGGGCAAAACATTCAGTACTTC.

This sequence joins TRBV19 and TRBJ1-2, with D uncertain. The V gene lost 5 bases and the J gene lost 4 bases, with 14 bases spanning the gap. The CDR3 length is 14 residues. Germline CDR1 is LNHDA and CDR2 is SQIVND (reference sequence). For the CDR3, the DNA is TGTGCCAGTAGTGAAATCGCCCTCGCCTATGGCTACACCTTC. Its protein is CASSEIALAYGYTF. Based on the CDR3 plus reference TRBV19 and TRBJ1-2, the full variable domain is DGGITQSPKYLFRKEGQNVTLSCEQNLNHDAMYWYRQDPGQGLRLIYYSQIVNDFQKGDIAEGYSVSREKKESFPLTVTSAQKNPTAFYLCASSEIALAYGYTFGSGTRLTVV.

V usage is TRBV27 and J usage is TRBJ1-3, with no clear D. With 5 bases removed from V and 0 bases from J, the gap between germline ends came to 20 bases. Germline V gene data show CDR1 as MNHEY and CDR2 as SMNVEV (reference sequence). This CDR3 spans 18 amino acids. The CDR3 is CASSPTLTWQLSGNTIYF. In DNA form, the CDR3 reads TGTGCCAGCAGTCCCACCCTAACCTGGCAGCTCTCTGGAAACACCATATATTTT.

The chain links TRBV5-4 to TRBJ2-3, with a tentative D call TRBD1 (5 bases). Germline-derived CDR1 and CDR2 are SGHNT and YYREEE (reference sequence). Trimming removed 6 bases at V and 0 bases at J, with 17 bases between. There are 16 residues in the CDR3. As DNA, the CDR3 is TGTGCCAGCACCCTAGGAAGGGGAATTAGCACAGATACGCAGTATTTT. Its protein product is CASTLGRGISTDTQYF.

The rearrangement links TRBV5-1 to TRBJ1-1, with D uncertain. The CDR3 consists of 13 residues. CDR1 and CDR2 from the germline V gene are SGHRS and YFSETQ. V lost 4 bases and J lost 1, with 8 bases in between. CDR3 loop: CASSSLKNTEAFF. In DNA, the CDR3 is TGCGCCAGCAGCAGCCTCAAGAACACTGAAGCTTTCTTT.

V is TRBV5-8 and J is TRBJ2-1; D remains ambiguous. V was clipped by 4 bases and J by 4 bases, with 15 bases between them. This CDR3 spans 15 amino acids. Germline CDR1 and CDR2: SGHTS and YDEGEE. In DNA form, the CDR3 reads TGTGCCAGCAGCACAGAGCACAGAATATACAATGAGCAGTTCTTC. As protein: CASSTEHRIYNEQFF.

This clone has just one count. The rearrangement uses TRBV5-1 and TRBJ2-3; no definite D call. The CDR3 extends over 14 amino acids. Germline values: CDR1 SGHRS, CDR2 YFSETQ. V gave up 3 bases and J gave up 6 bases, with 14 bases separating them. This chain's CDR3 is CASSSTLPPDTQYF. CDR3 sequence (DNA): TGCGCCAGCAGCTCGACTCTTCCTCCGGATACGCAGTATTTT.

This chain joins TRBV7-9 and TRBJ1-3, with D unclear. V lost 7 bases and J lost 8, with 12 bases in between. Germline CDR1 is SEHNR and CDR2 is FQNEAQ (reference sequence). This CDR3 is built from 12 residues. The CDR3 DNA reads TGTGCCAGCAACTGGGCACGGGACACCATATATTTT. This sequence encodes CASNWARDTIYF.

The chain links TRBV6-4 to TRBJ1-5; D perhaps matches TRBD1 (6 bases). V gave up 4 bases and J gave up 6 bases, with 13 bases separating them. Germline values: CDR1 MRHNA, CDR2 SNTAGT. This CDR3 spans 14 amino acids. The CDR3 nucleotides read TGTGCCAGCAGTGTGGAGGGGGGCGGTCAGCCCCAGCATTTT. Its translation: CASSVEGGGQPQHF.

This clone was seen just once. One junction end does not reproduce the germline sequence, and a read error may be involved. The chain links TRBV28 to TRBJ2-5; 11 positions agree with TRBD2. CDR1 MDHEN and CDR2 SYDVKM come from the germline V gene. This CDR3 has 18 residues. CDR3: CAGSPVVGSGGAQETQYF. CDR3 coding DNA: TGTGCCGGCAGTCCCGTCGTAGGTAGCGGGGGGGCTCAAGAGACCCAGTACTTC. The full variable domain, rest sourced from reference TRBV28 and TRBJ2-5, is DVKVTQSSRYLVKRTGEKVFLECVQDMDHENMFWYRQDPGLGLRLIYFSYDVKMKEKGDIPEGYSVSREKKERFSLILESASTNQTSMYLCAGSPVVGSGGAQETQYFGPGTRLLVL.

This chain joins TRBV7-9 and TRBJ2-3; possibly TRBD2 for D (6 bases). Germline CDR1 SEHNR, CDR2 FQNEAQ (reference sequence). V was pared by 0 bases and J by 6 bases, with 19 bases between. This CDR3 is built from 17 residues. The CDR3 region is CASSLARSGFSGDTQYF. The CDR3 DNA sequence: TGTGCCAGCAGCTTAGCGCGGAGCGGGTTCTCCGGGGATACGCAGTATTTT.

The rearrangement uses TRBV9 and TRBJ2-3; the D is unclear. V lost 0 bases and J 2 bases, leaving 4 bases between the germline ends. Germline V gene sequence: CDR1 SGDLS, CDR2 YYNGEE. This CDR3 spans 13 amino acids. CDR3 sequence reads: CASSVVVTDTQYF. The CDR3 nucleotides are TGTGCCAGCAGCGTAGTGGTCACAGATACGCAGTATTTT.

The V call is TRBV4-2, the J call TRBJ2-7; 8 positions agree with TRBD2. The CDR3 covers 16 residues. Germline trimming cut 0 bases from V and 5 bases from J; bases unmatched to any gene: 9. CDR1 and CDR2 from the germline V gene are LGHNA and YNFKEQ. The CDR3 loop is CASSQDPSGGPHEQYF. CDR3 coding DNA: TGTGCCAGCAGCCAAGATCCCAGCGGGGGCCCTCACGAGCAGTACTTC.

This sequence joins TRBV11-3 and TRBJ1-1; D is ambiguous. Trimming removed 6 bases from V and 1 base from J, with 9 bases in between. Germline V lookup: CDR1 SGHNT, CDR2 YENEEA. This CDR3 spans 13 amino acids. The CDR3: CASSGNGNTEAFF. For the CDR3, the DNA is TGTGCCAGCAGTGGAAACGGGAACACTGAAGCTTTCTTT.

This clone was recorded a few times. The chain recombines TRBV2 with TRBJ2-3; 7 bases are shared with TRBD2. This CDR3 spans 14 amino acids. Germline values: CDR1 SNHLY, CDR2 FYNNEI. The CDR3 nucleotides are TGTGCTCTGAGAGCGGGGAAGAGCACAGATACGCAGTATTTT. It codes for CALRAGKSTDTQYF. Filled out from reference TRBV2 and TRBJ2-3, the complete variable domain reads EPEVTQTPSHQVTQMGQEVILRCVPISNHLYFYWYRQILGQKVEFLVSFYNNEISEKSEIFDDQFSVERPDGSNFTLKIRSTKLEDSAMYFCALRAGKSTDTQYFGPGTRLTVL.

V usage is TRBV27 and J usage is TRBJ2-1, with 12 bases aligning to TRBD2. The CDR3 sequence is 15 residues long. V was pared by 3 bases and J by 5 bases, with 2 bases of the junction left unmatched. Per the germline V gene, CDR1 is MNHEY and CDR2 is SMNVEV (reference sequence). Here the CDR3 DNA reads TGTGCCAGCAGTTTCACTAGCGGGAGGAACAATGAGCAGTTCTTC. Translated, it gives CASSFTSGRNNEQFF.

The chain employs TRBV9 and TRBJ2-1, with a weak D call TRBD1 (6 bases). Germline CDR1 SGDLS, CDR2 YYNGEE. The CDR3 extends over 15 amino acids. V lost 3 bases to trimming and J lost 5 bases, with 15 bases between them. CDR3 coding DNA: TGTGCCAGCAGCGACCAGGGACACGGTAACAATGAGCAGTTCTTC. It encodes CASSDQGHGNNEQFF.

By sample share, this clone is medium-sized. This sample includes further DNA sequences coding for the same CDR3. This sequence joins TRBV10-2 and TRBJ1-5; D gene unclear. V was trimmed by 0 bases and J by 0 bases, leaving 9 bases between them. This CDR3 comprises 16 residues. In germline, CDR1 is WSHSY, CDR2 SAAADI. CDR3 region: CASSESPGNSNQPQHF. The CDR3 DNA follows: TGCGCCAGCAGTGAGTCACCGGGTAATAGCAATCAGCCCCAGCATTTT.

In nucleotides, the CDR3 is TGTGCCACCTCCCGGGTAGCGGGGACCTACAATGAGCAGTTCTTC. It yields the protein CATSRVAGTYNEQFF. The chain combines TRBV6-4 with TRBJ2-1; 8 bases line up with TRBD2. The CDR3 has 15 residues. CDR1 MRHNA and CDR2 SNTAGT come from the germline V gene. V lost 10 bases to trimming and J lost 2 bases; unmatched junction nucleotides: 10.

The J gene is TRBJ2-7, the V gene TRBV7-8; no reliable D call. There are 13 residues in the CDR3. V lost 3 bases to trimming and J lost 2 bases, with 8 bases between them. Germline V CDR1 and CDR2: SGHVS, FQNEAQ. The CDR3 sequence: CASSFSSPYEQYF. The CDR3 nucleotides read TGTGCCAGCAGCTTTAGTAGCCCCTACGAGCAGTACTTC.

V usage is TRBV2 and J usage is TRBJ2-7; 7 bases map to TRBD1. The J segment lost 4 bases and the V segment lost 5 bases, leaving 5 bases of the junction unmatched. Germline values: CDR1 SNHLY, CDR2 FYNNEI. The CDR3 consists of 13 residues. DNA of the CDR3: TGTGCCAGCAGTAAACAGACAGGGTACGAGCAGTACTTC. Residues: CASSKQTGYEQYF.